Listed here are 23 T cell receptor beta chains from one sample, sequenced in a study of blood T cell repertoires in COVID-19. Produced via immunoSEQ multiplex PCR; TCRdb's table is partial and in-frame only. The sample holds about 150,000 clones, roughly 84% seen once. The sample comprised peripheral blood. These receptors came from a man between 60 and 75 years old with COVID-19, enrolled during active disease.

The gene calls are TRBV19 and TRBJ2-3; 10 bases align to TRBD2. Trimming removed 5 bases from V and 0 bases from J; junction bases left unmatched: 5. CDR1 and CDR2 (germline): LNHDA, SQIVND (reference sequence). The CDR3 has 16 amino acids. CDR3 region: CASSSLAGISTDTQYF. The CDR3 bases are TGTGCCAGTAGTTCACTAGCGGGAATTAGCACAGATACGCAGTATTTT.

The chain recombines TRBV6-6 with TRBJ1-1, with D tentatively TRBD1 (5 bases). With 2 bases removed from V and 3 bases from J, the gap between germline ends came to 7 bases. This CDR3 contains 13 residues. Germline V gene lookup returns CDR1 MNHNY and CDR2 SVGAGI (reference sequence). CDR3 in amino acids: CASSYGTYTEAFF. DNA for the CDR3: TGTGCCAGCAGTTACGGGACTTACACTGAAGCTTTCTTT.

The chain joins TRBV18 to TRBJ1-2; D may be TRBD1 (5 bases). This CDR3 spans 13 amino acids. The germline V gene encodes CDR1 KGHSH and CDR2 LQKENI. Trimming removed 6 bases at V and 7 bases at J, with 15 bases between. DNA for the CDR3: TGTGCCAGCTCGGACGAGACAGTGGGTGGCTACACCTTC. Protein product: CASSDETVGGYTF. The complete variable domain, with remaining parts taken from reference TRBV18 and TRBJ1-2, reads NAGVMQNPRHLVRRRGQEARLRCSPMKGHSHVYWYRQLPEEGLKFMVYLQKENIIDESGMPKERFSAEFPKEGPSILRIQQVVRGDSAAYFCASSDETVGGYTFGSGTRLTVV.

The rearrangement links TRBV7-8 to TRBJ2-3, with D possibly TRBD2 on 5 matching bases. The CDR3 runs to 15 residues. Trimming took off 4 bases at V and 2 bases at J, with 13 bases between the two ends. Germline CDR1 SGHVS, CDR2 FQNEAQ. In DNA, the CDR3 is TGTGCCAGCAGCTCGACCACGACTAACACAGATACGCAGTATTTT. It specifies CASSSTTTNTDTQYF. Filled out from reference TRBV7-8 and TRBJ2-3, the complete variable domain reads GAGVSQSPRYKVAKRGQDVALRCDPISGHVSLFWYQQALGQGPEFLTYFQNEAQLDKSGLPSDRFFAERPEGSVSTLKIQRTQQEDSAVYLCASSSTTTNTDTQYFGPGTRLTVL.

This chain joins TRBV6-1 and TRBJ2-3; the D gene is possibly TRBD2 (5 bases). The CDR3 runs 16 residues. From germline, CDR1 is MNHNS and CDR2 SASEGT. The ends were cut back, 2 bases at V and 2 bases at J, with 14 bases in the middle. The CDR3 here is CASSESYGAVTDTQYF. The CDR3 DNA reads TGTGCCAGCAGTGAAAGTTACGGAGCGGTCACAGATACGCAGTATTTT.

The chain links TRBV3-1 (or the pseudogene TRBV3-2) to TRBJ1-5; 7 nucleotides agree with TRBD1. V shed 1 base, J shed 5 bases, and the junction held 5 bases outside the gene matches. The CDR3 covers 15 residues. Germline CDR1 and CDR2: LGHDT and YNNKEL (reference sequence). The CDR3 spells CASSQGRTGYQPQHF. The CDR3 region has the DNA TGTGCCAGCAGCCAAGGGAGGACAGGCTATCAGCCCCAGCATTTT.

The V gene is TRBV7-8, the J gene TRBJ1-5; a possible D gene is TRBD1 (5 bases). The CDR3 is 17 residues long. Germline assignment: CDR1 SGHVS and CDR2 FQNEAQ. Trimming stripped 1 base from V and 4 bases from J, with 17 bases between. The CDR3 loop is CASSLEGLWGGNQPQHF. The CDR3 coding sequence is TGTGCCAGCAGCTTAGAGGGTTTATGGGGGGGTAATCAGCCCCAGCATTTT.

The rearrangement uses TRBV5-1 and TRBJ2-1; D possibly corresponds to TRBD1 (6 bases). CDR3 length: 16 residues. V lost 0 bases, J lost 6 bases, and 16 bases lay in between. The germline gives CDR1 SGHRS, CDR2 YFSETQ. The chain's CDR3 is CASSLVQAAGVNEQFF. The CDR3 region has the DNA TGCGCCAGCAGCTTGGTTCAGGCGGCAGGGGTCAATGAGCAGTTCTTC.

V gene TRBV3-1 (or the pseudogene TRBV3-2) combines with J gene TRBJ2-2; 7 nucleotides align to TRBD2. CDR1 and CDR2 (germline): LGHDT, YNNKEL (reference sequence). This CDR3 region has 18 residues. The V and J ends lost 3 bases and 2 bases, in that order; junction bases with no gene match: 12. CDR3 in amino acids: CASSQTDFRLANTGELFF. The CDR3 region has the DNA TGTGCCAGCAGCCAGACAGACTTTCGACTAGCCAACACCGGGGAGCTGTTTTTT.

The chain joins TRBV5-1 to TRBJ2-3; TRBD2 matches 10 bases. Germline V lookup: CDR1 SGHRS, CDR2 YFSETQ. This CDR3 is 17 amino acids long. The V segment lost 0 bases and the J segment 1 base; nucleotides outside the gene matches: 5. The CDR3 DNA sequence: TGCGCCAGCAGCTTGGCGGCTAGCGGGAGTGGCACAGATACGCAGTATTTT. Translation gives CASSLAASGSGTDTQYF.

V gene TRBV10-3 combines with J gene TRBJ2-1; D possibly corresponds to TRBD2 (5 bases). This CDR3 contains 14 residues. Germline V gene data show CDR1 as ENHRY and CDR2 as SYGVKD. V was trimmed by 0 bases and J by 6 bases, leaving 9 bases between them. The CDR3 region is CAISESAGSNEQFF. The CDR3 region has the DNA TGTGCCATCAGTGAGTCAGCTGGGAGCAATGAGCAGTTCTTC.

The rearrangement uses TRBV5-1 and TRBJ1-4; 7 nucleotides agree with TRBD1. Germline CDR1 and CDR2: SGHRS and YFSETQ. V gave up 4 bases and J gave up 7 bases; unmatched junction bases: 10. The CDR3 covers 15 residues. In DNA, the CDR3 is TGCGCCAGCAGCCAGACAGGGTTGACGATTGAAAAACTGTTTTTT. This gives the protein CASSQTGLTIEKLFF.

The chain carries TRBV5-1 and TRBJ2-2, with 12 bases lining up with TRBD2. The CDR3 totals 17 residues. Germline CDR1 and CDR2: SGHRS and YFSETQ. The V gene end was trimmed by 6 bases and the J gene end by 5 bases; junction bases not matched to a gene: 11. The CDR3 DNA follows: TGCGCCAGCACCCAGCTTGTCACTAGCGGGGGGACCGGGGAGCTGTTTTTT. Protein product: CASTQLVTSGGTGELFF. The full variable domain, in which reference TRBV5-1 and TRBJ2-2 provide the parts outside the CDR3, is KAGVTQTPRYLIKTRGQQVTLSCSPISGHRSVSWYQQTPGQGLQFLFEYFSETQRNKGNFPGRFSGRQFSNSRSEMNVSTLELGDSALYLCASTQLVTSGGTGELFFGEGSRLTVL.

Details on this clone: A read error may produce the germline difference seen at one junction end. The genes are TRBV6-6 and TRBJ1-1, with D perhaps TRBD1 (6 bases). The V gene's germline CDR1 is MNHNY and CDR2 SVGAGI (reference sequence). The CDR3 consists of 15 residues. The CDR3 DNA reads TGTGCCAGCAGTAACTCGGGACACATGAACACTGAAGCTTTCTTT. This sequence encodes CASSNSGHMNTEAFF.

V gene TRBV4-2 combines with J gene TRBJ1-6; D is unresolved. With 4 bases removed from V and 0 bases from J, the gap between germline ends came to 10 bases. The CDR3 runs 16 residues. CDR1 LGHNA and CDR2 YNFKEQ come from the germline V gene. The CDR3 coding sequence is TGTGCCAGCAGCCCCCCGGAGGGCTCCTATAATTCACCCCTCCACTTT. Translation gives CASSPPEGSYNSPLHF.

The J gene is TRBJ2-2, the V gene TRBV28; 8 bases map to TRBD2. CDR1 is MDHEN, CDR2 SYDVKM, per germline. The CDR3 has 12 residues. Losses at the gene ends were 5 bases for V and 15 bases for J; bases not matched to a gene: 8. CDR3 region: CASSIGTGGMFF. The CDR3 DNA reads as TGTGCCAGCAGTATCGGGACGGGGGGGATGTTTTTT.

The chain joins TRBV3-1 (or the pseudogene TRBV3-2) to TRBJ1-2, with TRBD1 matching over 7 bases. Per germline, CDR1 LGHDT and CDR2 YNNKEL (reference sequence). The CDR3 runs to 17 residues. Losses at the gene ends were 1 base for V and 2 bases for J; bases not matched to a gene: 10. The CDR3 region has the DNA TGTGCCAGCAGCCAAGGGACAGGACAATCACTCAACTATGGCTACACCTTC. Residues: CASSQGTGQSLNYGYTF.

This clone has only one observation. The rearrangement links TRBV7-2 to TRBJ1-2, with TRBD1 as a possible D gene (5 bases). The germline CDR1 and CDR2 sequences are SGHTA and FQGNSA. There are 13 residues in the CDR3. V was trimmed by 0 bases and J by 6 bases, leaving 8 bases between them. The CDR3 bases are TGTGCCAGCAGCTTAGCGGCAGGGAATGGCTACACCTTC. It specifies CASSLAAGNGYTF.

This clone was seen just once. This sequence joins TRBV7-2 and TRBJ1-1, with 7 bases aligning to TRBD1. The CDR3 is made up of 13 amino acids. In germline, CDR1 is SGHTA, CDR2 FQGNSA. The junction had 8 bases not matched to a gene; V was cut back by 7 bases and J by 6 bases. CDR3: CASTQGVFAEAFF. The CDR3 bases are TGTGCCAGCACCCAGGGGGTCTTCGCTGAAGCTTTCTTT.

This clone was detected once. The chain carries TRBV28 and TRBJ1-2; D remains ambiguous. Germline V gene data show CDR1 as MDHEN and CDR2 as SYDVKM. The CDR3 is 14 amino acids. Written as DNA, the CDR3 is TGTGGACATGGCTTACCTCCCCCTCCATATGGCTACACCTTC. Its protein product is CGHGLPPPPYGYTF.

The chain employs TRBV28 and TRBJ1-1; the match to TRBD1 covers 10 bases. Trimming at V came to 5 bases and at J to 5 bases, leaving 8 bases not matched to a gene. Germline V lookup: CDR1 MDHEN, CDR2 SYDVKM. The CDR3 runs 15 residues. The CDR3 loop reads CASSTRDRGSTEAFF. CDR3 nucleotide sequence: TGTGCCAGCAGTACCCGGGACAGGGGATCGACTGAAGCTTTCTTT.

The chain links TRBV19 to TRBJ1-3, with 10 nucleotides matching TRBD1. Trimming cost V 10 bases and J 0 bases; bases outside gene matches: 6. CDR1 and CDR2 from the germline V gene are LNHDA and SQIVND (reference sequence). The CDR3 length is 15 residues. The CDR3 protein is CATRQGASSGNTIYF. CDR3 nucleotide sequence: TGTGCCACTCGACAGGGGGCAAGCTCTGGAAACACCATATATTTT.

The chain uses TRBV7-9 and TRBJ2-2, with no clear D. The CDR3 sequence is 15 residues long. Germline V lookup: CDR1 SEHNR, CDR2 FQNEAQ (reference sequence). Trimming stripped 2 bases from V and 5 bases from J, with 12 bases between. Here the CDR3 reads CASSLSDIKTGELFF. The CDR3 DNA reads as TGTGCCAGCAGCTTAAGTGACATCAAAACCGGGGAGCTGTTTTTT.